The clone carrying this T cell receptor (beta chain) was seen a few times. The data were obtained in a study of blood T cell repertoires in COVID-19. Study-wide background: Acute and convalescent COVID-19 specimens originated in the United States, Italy and Spain. T cells, B-cell-depleted T cells, or PBMCs supplied cDNA or gDNA.

Original analysis: Estimates of nucleated cell counts were drawn from the amplification of reference gene primers. Profiled with immunoSEQ multiplex PCR; TCRdb holds only in-frame clones, not every one. That table furnishes V, J and clone size, whereas the DNA furnished D and trimming. In the table there are fewer than 110,000 clones, roughly 87% of which are singletons. Deletions cut 0 bases from V and 7 bases from J, with 3 bases between. CDR3 length: 12 amino acids. Per germline, CDR1 SEHNR and CDR2 FQNEAQ (reference sequence). The TCR originated in a human donor in a cohort sampled during active COVID-19. The rearrangement joins TRBV7-9 to TRBJ1-4; no firm D call. Sequenced sample: peripheral blood. The CDR3 protein is CASSLAFEKLFF. The CDR3 bases are TGTGCCAGCAGCTTAGCCTTTGAAAAACTGTTTTTT.